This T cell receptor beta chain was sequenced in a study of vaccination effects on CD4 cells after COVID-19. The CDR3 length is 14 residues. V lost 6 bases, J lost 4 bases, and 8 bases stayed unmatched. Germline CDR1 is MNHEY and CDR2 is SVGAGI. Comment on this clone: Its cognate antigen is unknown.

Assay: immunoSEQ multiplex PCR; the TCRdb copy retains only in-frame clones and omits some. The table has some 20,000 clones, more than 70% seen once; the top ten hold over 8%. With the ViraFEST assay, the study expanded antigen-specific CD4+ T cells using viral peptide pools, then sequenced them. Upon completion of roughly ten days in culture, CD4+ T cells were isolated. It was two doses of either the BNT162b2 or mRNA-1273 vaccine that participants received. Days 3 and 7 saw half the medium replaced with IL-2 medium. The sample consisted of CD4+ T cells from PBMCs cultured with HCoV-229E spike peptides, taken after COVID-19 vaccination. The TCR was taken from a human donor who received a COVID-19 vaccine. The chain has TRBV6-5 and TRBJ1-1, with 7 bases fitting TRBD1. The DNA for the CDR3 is TGTGCCAGCAGGATCAGGGGGGGAGGCACTGAAGCTTTCTTT. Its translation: CASRIRGGGTEAFF.